Ten or more counts support the clone carrying this T cell receptor beta chain. The antigen is undetermined. These data are taken from a study of post-analysis software for immune sequencing data. Looking at the study overall: As for disease course, relapsing-remitting, secondary progressive and progressive-relapsing multiple sclerosis were all included.

Prepared TCR beta cDNA libraries contained unique molecular identifiers. TCRdb fed the PCR reads into MiXCR, producing one record per CDR3 protein. Here the sample spans more than 450,000 distinct CDR3 sequences, around 36% being singletons. V lost 6 bases to trimming and J lost 0 bases, with 15 bases between them. Looked up from germline, CDR1 is SQVTM and CDR2 is ANQGSEA. The CDR3 covers 15 residues. Broader study findings: Controls had lower frequencies than patients of 4 or 5 TRBV segments, which included TRBV5-6, TRBV5-1 and TRBV20-1. Comparison with controls showed significantly lower normalized Chao1 diversity in multiple sclerosis patients. Under the F measure, samples that were prepared in one batch clustered strongly together.

The sequence was obtained from a girl aged 2-17 years with multiple sclerosis. The specimen sequenced was blood. The chain joins TRBV29-1 to TRBJ2-1; weak D call: TRBD2 (6 bases). The CDR3 reads CSVNGGRNSYNEQFF. CDR3 in DNA: TGCAGCGTGAACGGAGGGCGGAACTCCTACAATGAGCAGTTCTTC.